This entry lists 23 T cell receptor beta chains sequenced from one sample in a study of blood T cells in healthy people across ages. Through a sample-barcoded 5' primer and a J-beta primer mix, a second PCR was run for roughly 7 to 12 cycles. MiXCR, run by TCRdb on the 5' RACE reads, gives a single entry per CDR3 protein. The sample has some 1.8 million distinct CDR3 sequences; about two fifths are singletons. Specimen: blood. The source of these receptors is a human donor in good health.

This clonotype was detected only a few times. The CDR3 region has the DNA TGTGCCAGCAGCGAAAATATAGGGGATTATAGCTATGGCTACACCTTC. Its translation is CASSENIGDYSYGYTF. The chain has TRBV14 and TRBJ1-2; D may be TRBD1 (5 bases). In germline, CDR1 is SGHDN, CDR2 FVKESK. Trimming removed 5 bases at V and 4 bases at J, with 20 bases between. There are 16 residues in the CDR3. Using reference TRBV14 and TRBJ1-2 for the parts outside the CDR3, the full variable domain is EAGVTQFPSHSVIEKGQTVTLRCDPISGHDNLYWYRRVMGKEIKFLLHFVKESKQDESGMPNNRFLAERTGGTYSTLKVQPAELEDSGVYFCASSENIGDYSYGYTFGSGTRLTVV.

The J gene is TRBJ2-1, the V gene TRBV3-1, with 9 bases identical to TRBD2. Trimming removed 2 bases from V and 4 bases from J; junction bases left unmatched: 9. Per germline, CDR1 LGHDT and CDR2 YNNKEL (reference sequence). The CDR3 extends over 17 amino acids. The CDR3 loop is CASSQPTRSGGYNEQFF. The CDR3 DNA is TGTGCCAGCAGCCAACCAACAAGGAGCGGGGGGTACAATGAGCAGTTCTTC.

This clonotype was detected a few times. The V gene is TRBV3-1, the J gene TRBJ1-4; no definite D call. The CDR3 length is 17 residues. CDR1 and CDR2 from the germline V gene are LGHDT and YNNKEL (reference sequence). The V end was cut by 4 bases, the J end by 0 bases, with 15 bases between. CDR3 nucleotides: TGTGCCAGCAGCCTTCTCCTACCACAAGCAACTAATGAAAAACTGTTTTTT. Encoded protein: CASSLLLPQATNEKLFF.

The genes are TRBV14 and TRBJ1-6, with 8 bases lining up with TRBD1. J was trimmed by 0 bases and V by 4 bases; bases with no gene match: 14. The CDR3 spans 20 residues. Germline loops: CDR1 SGHDN, CDR2 FVKESK. Here the CDR3 reads CASSPAPGQALGSYNSPLHF. The CDR3 nucleotides are TGTGCCAGCAGCCCAGCTCCGGGACAGGCCCTTGGCTCCTATAATTCACCCCTCCACTTT.

The chain combines TRBV6-1 with TRBJ2-6; the D is unclear. V gave up 0 bases and J gave up 0 bases, with 12 bases separating them. Germline CDR1 and CDR2: MNHNS and SASEGT. The CDR3 extends over 18 amino acids. CDR3: CASSEAVPSDSGANVLTF. In nucleotides, the CDR3 is TGTGCCAGCAGTGAAGCGGTTCCTTCCGACTCTGGGGCCAACGTCCTGACTTTC.

The chain uses TRBV9 and TRBJ2-1; the match to TRBD2 covers 11 bases. Germline loops: CDR1 SGDLS, CDR2 YYNGEE. V lost 0 bases, J lost 9 bases, and 11 bases stayed unmatched. The CDR3 totals 17 residues. CDR3 DNA sequence: TGTGCCAGCAGCGTAGTTGGTAGCGGGGGGGTAGGTGGTGAGCAGTTCTTC. Amino acids: CASSVVGSGGVGGEQFF.

The chain links TRBV11-2 to TRBJ2-4; D assignment may be TRBD1 or TRBD2 (7 bases each). The CDR3 covers 13 residues. Germline lookup yields CDR1 SGHAT and CDR2 FQNNGV. V was cut by 5 bases and J by 11 bases, with 16 bases left in between. The CDR3 DNA is TGTGCCAGCAGCCCGGGGAGGGGGCTGTTTCAGTACTTC. Amino acid sequence: CASSPGRGLFQYF.

This clonotype came up a few times. The chain joins TRBV5-1 to TRBJ2-7; D remains unclear. The CDR3 consists of 14 residues. CDR1 is SGHRS and CDR2 is YFSETQ in the germline V gene. The V end lost 0 bases, the J end lost 2 bases, and 9 bases lay between the germline ends. CDR3 nucleotides: TGCGCCAGCAGCTTGGAGCGAGCGCCCTACGAGCAGTACTTC. It encodes CASSLERAPYEQYF.

This clonotype was seen a handful of times. The chain joins TRBV12-3 or TRBV12-4 to TRBJ2-5; 13 bases are shared with TRBD2. V shed 6 bases and J 7 bases; nucleotides not matched to a gene: 11. The CDR3 contains 16 residues. The CDR3 here is CASSGSLAGGVLTQYF. CDR3 bases: TGTGCCAGCAGCGGATCACTAGCGGGGGGGGTACTGACCCAGTACTTC.

This clonotype came up a few times. The gene calls are TRBV4-3 and TRBJ2-5; weak D call: TRBD2 (7 bases). The CDR3 extends over 15 amino acids. Trimming stripped 0 bases from V and 5 bases from J, with 13 bases between. In germline, CDR1 is LGHNA, CDR2 YSLEER. The CDR3 reads CASSQDRGGWETQYF. The CDR3, as DNA: TGCGCCAGCAGCCAAGATCGCGGGGGCTGGGAGACCCAGTACTTC.

This chain connects TRBV29-1 to TRBJ2-7; either TRBD1 or TRBD2 may supply D (6 bases each). The CDR3 is 12 residues long. Germline lookup yields CDR1 SQVTM and CDR2 ANQGSEA. V was pared by 7 bases and J by 0 bases, with 10 bases between. The CDR3 loop is CSGGDISYEQYF. CDR3 in DNA: TGCAGCGGCGGGGACATCTCCTACGAGCAGTACTTC.

J is TRBJ2-1 and V is TRBV29-1; 9 bases fit TRBD2. After removal of 8 bases from V and 6 bases from J, the junction contained 8 bases not matched to a gene. CDR3 length: 13 residues. Germline V lookup: CDR1 SQVTM, CDR2 ANQGSEA. The CDR3 reads CSSTLAGTNEQFF. The DNA of the CDR3 is TGCAGCTCGACCCTAGCGGGGACCAATGAGCAGTTCTTC.

The chain is built from TRBV5-1 and TRBJ1-1, with 7 bases that match TRBD1. CDR3 size: 15 residues. J was trimmed by 5 bases and V by 3 bases; bases with no gene match: 10. Looked up from germline, CDR1 is SGHRS and CDR2 is YFSETQ. The CDR3 sequence: CASSWGTDLSTEAFF. The CDR3 region has the DNA TGCGCCAGCAGCTGGGGGACAGACCTTTCTACTGAAGCTTTCTTT.

This clonotype was seen more than once but under ten times. The chain joins TRBV5-1 to TRBJ2-1; 8 nucleotides line up with TRBD2. CDR3 length equals 17 residues. Looked up from germline, CDR1 is SGHRS and CDR2 is YFSETQ. V shed 0 bases and J 1 base; nucleotides not matched to a gene: 6. The CDR3 sequence: CASSLVASGLSYNEQFF. The DNA for the CDR3 is TGCGCCAGCAGCTTGGTGGCTAGCGGGTTGTCCTACAATGAGCAGTTCTTC. The complete variable domain, with remaining parts taken from reference TRBV5-1 and TRBJ2-1, reads KAGVTQTPRYLIKTRGQQVTLSCSPISGHRSVSWYQQTPGQGLQFLFEYFSETQRNKGNFPGRFSGRQFSNSRSEMNVSTLELGDSALYLCASSLVASGLSYNEQFFGPGTRLTVL.

The chain joins TRBV12-3 or TRBV12-4 to TRBJ1-2; D not resolved. V was clipped by 3 bases and J by 5 bases, with 16 bases between them. CDR3 length equals 15 residues. In DNA, the CDR3 is TGTGCCAGCAGTTTTAATGCTAGGGCTGCTTATGGCTACACCTTC. Translating gives CASSFNARAAYGYTF.

Here the CDR3 DNA reads TGTGCCAGCAGCTTCCAGTCCGGGGGCTACACCTTC. Its translation: CASSFQSGGYTF. The V call is TRBV7-2, the J call TRBJ1-2; D call uncertain. CDR1 is SGHTA, CDR2 FQGNSA, per germline. The CDR3 extends over 12 amino acids. V was trimmed by 3 bases and J by 8 bases, leaving 10 bases between them. The whole variable domain, filled in from reference TRBV7-2 and TRBJ1-2, reads GAGVSQSPSNKVTEKGKDVELRCDPISGHTALYWYRQSLGQGLEFLIYFQGNSAPDKSGLPSDRFSAERTGGSVSTLTIQRTQQEDSAVYLCASSFQSGGYTFGSGTRLTVV.

This chain connects TRBV7-9 to TRBJ2-5, with TRBD1 matching 10 bases. Germline trimming cut 5 bases from V and 1 base from J; bases unmatched to any gene: 4. The CDR3 has 15 residues. CDR1 is SEHNR and CDR2 is FQNEAQ in the germline V gene (reference sequence). The CDR3 region has the DNA TGTGCCAGCAGCCGGGGACAGGGGATCCAAGAGACCCAGTACTTC. Translation: CASSRGQGIQETQYF.

The chain joins TRBV3-1 to TRBJ2-1; a weak D match, TRBD2 (6 bases). There are 16 residues in the CDR3. CDR1 is LGHDT and CDR2 is YNNKEL in the germline V gene (reference sequence). The V end lost 4 bases, the J end lost 10 bases, and 23 bases lay between the germline ends. The DNA of the CDR3 is TGTGCCAGCAGCCCTCCGGGGGAGGCCGAGATAGAGGAGCAGTTCTTC. Translation: CASSPPGEAEIEEQFF.

The chain employs TRBV3-1 and TRBJ2-7, with TRBD2 identical over 10 bases. V trimming: 5 bases; J trimming: 2 bases; junction bases outside the gene matches: 3. Germline-derived CDR1 and CDR2 are LGHDT and YNNKEL (reference sequence). The length of the CDR3 is 14 residues. The CDR3 region is CASSTSGAPYEQYF. CDR3 bases: TGTGCCAGCAGCACTAGCGGGGCGCCCTACGAGCAGTACTTC.

This chain uses TRBV25-1 with TRBJ2-1; D may be TRBD1 or TRBD2 (5 bases each). The DNA end favors TRBJ2-7, so the J call may be wrong. CDR3 length: 15 residues. Germline loops: CDR1 MGHDK, CDR2 SYGVNS. CDR3 bases: TGTGCCAGCAGCGCTTCTGGGGGTCTGTTTGACGAGCAGTACTTC. The encoded protein is CASSASGGLFDEQYF.

This clonotype was found a few times. The chain joins TRBV29-1 to TRBJ2-5, with D unclear. This CDR3 is 10 amino acids long. CDR1 and CDR2 (germline): SQVTM, ANQGSEA. Here the CDR3 DNA reads TGCAGTGCTGCGTTGGAGACCCAGTACTTC. Amino acids: CSAALETQYF.

The V call is TRBV12-3 or TRBV12-4, the J call TRBJ2-4, with 10 bases matching TRBD1. V was clipped by 5 bases and J by 3 bases; unmatched bases: 13. The CDR3 has 18 amino acids. DNA for the CDR3: TGTGCCAGCAGTCCCCAGACAGGGGGCTCGGCTGGCAAAAACATTCAGTACTTC. This translates into CASSPQTGGSAGKNIQYF.

The sample holds a few counts of this clonotype. The V and J genes are TRBV7-9 and TRBJ2-4; 7 bases map to TRBD1. CDR1 is SEHNR and CDR2 is FQNEAQ in the germline V gene (reference sequence). This CDR3 is 16 amino acids long. V dropped 4 bases and J dropped 5; count of bases not matched to a gene: 11. In DNA, the CDR3 is TGTGCCAGCAGCTCCCCCAGGGGGTCTCGCCAAAACATTCAGTACTTC. It yields the protein CASSSPRGSRQNIQYF.